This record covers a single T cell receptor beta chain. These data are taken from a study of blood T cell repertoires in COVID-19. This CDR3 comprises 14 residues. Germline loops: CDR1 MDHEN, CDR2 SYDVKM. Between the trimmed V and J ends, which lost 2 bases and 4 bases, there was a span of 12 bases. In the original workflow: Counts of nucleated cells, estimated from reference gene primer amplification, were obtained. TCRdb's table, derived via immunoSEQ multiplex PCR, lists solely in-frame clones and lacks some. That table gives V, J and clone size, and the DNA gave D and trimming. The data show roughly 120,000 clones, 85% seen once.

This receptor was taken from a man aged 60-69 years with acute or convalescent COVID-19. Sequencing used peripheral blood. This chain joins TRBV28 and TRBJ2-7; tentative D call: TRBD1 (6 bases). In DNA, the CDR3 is TGTGCCAGCAGTTTAGGAGGACAGCCATACGAGCAGTACTTC. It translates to CASSLGGQPYEQYF. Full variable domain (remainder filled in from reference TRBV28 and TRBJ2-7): DVKVTQSSRYLVKRTGEKVFLECVQDMDHENMFWYRQDPGLGLRLIYFSYDVKMKEKGDIPEGYSVSREKKERFSLILESASTNQTSMYLCASSLGGQPYEQYFGPGTRLTVT.